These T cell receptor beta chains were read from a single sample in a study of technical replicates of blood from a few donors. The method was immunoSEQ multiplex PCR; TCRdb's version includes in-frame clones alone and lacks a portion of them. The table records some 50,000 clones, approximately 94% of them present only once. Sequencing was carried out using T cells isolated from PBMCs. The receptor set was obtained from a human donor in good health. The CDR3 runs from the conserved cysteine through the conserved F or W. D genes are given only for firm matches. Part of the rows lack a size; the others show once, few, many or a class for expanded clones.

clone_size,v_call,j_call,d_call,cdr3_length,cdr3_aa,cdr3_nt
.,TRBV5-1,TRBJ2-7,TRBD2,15,CASSLELAGPSEQYF,TGCGCCAGCAGCTTGGAACTAGCGGGTCCATCCGAGCAGTACTTC
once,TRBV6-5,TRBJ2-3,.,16,CASSYSTQTGTDTQYF,TGTGCCAGCAGTTACTCGACTCAGACTGGCACAGATACGCAGTATTTT
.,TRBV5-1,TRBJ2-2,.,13,CASSLGQDGELFF,TGCGCCAGCAGCTTGGGTCAGGACGGGGAGCTGTTTTTT
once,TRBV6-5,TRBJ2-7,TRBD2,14,CASSGGGSSYEQYF,TGTGCCAGCAGTGGCGGGGGTAGCTCCTACGAGCAGTACTTC
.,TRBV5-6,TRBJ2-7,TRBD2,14,CASSSLAAPYEQYF,TGTGCCAGCAGCTCACTAGCGGCCCCCTACGAGCAGTACTTC
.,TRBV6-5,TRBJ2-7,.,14,CASSSPRDNYEQYF,TGTGCCAGCAGTTCCCCCCGGGACAACTACGAGCAGTACTTC
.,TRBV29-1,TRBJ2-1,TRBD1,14,CSVEVRDSYNEQFF,TGCAGCGTTGAAGTAAGGGACAGTTACAATGAGCAGTTCTTC
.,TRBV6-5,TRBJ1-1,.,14,CASSYEGGNTEAFF,TGTGCCAGCAGTTACGAGGGCGGGAACACTGAAGCTTTCTTT
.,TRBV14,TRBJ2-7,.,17,CASSQVVPGTRMNEQYF,TGTGCCAGCAGCCAAGTGGTCCCCGGGACACGGATGAACGAGCAGTACTTC
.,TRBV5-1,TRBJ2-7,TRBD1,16,CASSLATGTGSYEQYF,TGCGCCAGCAGCTTGGCCACCGGGACAGGCTCCTACGAGCAGTACTTC
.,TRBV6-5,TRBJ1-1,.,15,CASSYSTVGATEAFF,TGTGCCAGCAGTTACTCGACGGTGGGGGCCACTGAAGCTTTCTTT
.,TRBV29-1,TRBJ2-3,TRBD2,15,CSVRRSGRAVDTQYF,TGCAGCGTTAGGCGGAGCGGGAGGGCCGTAGATACGCAGTATTTT
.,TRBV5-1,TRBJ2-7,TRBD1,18,CASSVGTGGGLGLAEQYF,TGCGCCAGCAGCGTTGGGACAGGGGGGGGACTAGGATTGGCCGAGCAGTACTTC
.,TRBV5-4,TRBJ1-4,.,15,CASSSRQGTNEKLFF,TGTGCCAGCAGCTCAAGGCAGGGGACAAATGAAAAACTGTTTTTT
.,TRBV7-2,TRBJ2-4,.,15,CASSLNGLAKNIQYF,TGTGCCAGCAGCTTGAACGGGTTAGCCAAAAACATTCAGTACTTC
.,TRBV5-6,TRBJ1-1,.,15,CASSLWSRAGTEAFF,TGTGCCAGCAGCTTGTGGTCCAGGGCGGGAACTGAAGCTTTCTTT
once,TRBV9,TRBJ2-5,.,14,CASSVVGDGETQYF,TGTGCCAGCAGCGTAGTGGGAGACGGCGAGACCCAGTACTTC
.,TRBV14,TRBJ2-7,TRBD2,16,CASSQVVAGLPYEQYF,TGTGCCAGCAGCCAAGTCGTAGCGGGACTCCCCTACGAGCAGTACTTC
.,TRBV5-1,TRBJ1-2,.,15,CASSLGGLDPLGCTF,TGCGCCAGCAGCTTGGGAGGGCTAGACCCTCTGGGATGCACCTTC
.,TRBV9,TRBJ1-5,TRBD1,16,CASSRDRGLEGQPQHF,TGTGCCAGCAGCCGGGACAGGGGGCTTGAAGGTCAGCCCCAGCATTTT
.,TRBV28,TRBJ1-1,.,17,CASNLERRQRGNTEAFF,TGTGCCAGCAACCTGGAGCGCAGACAGCGTGGGAACACTGAAGCTTTCTTT
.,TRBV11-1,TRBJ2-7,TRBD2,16,CASSARRGAISYEQYF,TGTGCCAGCAGCGCCAGGCGGGGGGCCATCTCCTACGAGCAGTACTTC
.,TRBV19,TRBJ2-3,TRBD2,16,CASSNVLAASTDTQYF,TGTGCCAGTAGTAATGTTCTAGCGGCCTCCACAGATACGCAGTATTTT